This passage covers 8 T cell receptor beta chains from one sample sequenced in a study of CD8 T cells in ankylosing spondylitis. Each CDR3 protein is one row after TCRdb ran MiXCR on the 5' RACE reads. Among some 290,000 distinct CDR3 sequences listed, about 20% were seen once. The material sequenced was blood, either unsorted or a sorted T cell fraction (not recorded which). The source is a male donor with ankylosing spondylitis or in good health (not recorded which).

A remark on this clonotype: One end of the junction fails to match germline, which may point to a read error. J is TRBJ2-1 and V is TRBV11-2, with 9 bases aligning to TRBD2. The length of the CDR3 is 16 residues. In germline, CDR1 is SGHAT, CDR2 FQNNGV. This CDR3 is CASCLEIAGAANEQFF. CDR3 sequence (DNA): TGTGCCAGCTGCTTAGAGATAGCGGGAGCGGCCAATGAGCAGTTCTTC.

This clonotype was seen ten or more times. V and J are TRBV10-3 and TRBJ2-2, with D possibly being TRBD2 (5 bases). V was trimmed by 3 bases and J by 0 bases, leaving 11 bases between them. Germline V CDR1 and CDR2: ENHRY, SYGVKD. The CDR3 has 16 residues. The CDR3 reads CAISDPGKSNTGELFF. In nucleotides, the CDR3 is TGTGCCATCAGTGATCCGGGAAAATCGAACACCGGGGAGCTGTTTTTT.

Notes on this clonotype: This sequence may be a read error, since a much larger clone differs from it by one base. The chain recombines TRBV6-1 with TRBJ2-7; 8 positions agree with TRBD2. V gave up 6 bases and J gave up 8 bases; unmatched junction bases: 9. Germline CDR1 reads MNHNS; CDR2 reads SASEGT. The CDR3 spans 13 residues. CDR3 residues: CASSLSGAGKQYV. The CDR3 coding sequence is TGTGCCAGCAGCCTTAGCGGGGCGGGGAAGCAGTACGTC.

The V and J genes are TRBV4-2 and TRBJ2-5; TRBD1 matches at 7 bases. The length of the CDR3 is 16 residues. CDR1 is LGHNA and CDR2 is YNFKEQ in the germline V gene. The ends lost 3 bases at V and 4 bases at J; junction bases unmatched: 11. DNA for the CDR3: TGTGCCAGCAGCCATTCCCCGAGGACAGGAGGAGAGACCCAGTACTTC. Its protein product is CASSHSPRTGGETQYF.

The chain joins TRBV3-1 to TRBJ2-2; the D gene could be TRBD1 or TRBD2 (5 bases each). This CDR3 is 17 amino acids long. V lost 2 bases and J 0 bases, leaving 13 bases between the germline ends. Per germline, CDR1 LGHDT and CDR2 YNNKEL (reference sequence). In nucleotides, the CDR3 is TGTGCCAGCAGCCAACGTGGGGCGGGCGCGAACACCGGGGAGCTGTTTTTT. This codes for CASSQRGAGANTGELFF. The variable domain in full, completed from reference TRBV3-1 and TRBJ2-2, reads DTAVSQTPKYLVTQMGNDKSIKCEQNLGHDTMYWYKQDSKKFLKIMFSYNNKELIINETVPNRFSPKSPDKAHLNLHINSLELGDSAVYFCASSQRGAGANTGELFFGEGSRLTVL.

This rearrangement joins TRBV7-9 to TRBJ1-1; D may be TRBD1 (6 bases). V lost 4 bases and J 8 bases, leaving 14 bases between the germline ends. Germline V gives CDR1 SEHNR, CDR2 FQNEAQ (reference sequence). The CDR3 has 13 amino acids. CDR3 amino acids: CASSSFGTTEAFF. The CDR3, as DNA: TGTGCCAGCAGCTCCTTCGGGACAACCGAAGCTTTCTTT.

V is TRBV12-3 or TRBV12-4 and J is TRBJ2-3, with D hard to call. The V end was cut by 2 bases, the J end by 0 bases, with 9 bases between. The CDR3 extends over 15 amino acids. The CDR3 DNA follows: TGTGCCAGCAGTTTACTCTGGCAGAGCACAGATACGCAGTATTTT. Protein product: CASSLLWQSTDTQYF.

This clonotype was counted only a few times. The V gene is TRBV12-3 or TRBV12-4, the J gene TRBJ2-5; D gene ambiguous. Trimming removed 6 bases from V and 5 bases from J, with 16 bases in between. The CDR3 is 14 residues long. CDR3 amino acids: CASSLDGLRETQYF. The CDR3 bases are TGTGCCAGCAGCTTGGACGGGTTGCGGGAGACCCAGTACTTC.